These T cell receptor beta chains were read from a single sample in a study of long-term antiretroviral therapy in people with HIV. The protocol was immunoSEQ multiplex PCR, while the TCRdb copy is restricted to in-frame clones and leaves out a portion. The data show around 18,000 clones, 79% seen once. The sample was unsorted PBMCs, taken at the start of antiretroviral therapy, before treatment. The receptors were sampled from a man younger than 30 with HIV. CDR3s include the opening cysteine and the closing phenylalanine or tryptophan. Each record gives: clone size, J gene, V gene, D gene, CDR3 protein, CDR3 DNA. The D gene is left open where the match is weak. The listing skips clone size in some rows; elsewhere it reads once, few, many or a size class.

-	TRBJ2-1	TRBV29-1	TRBD2	CSVQSGGYEQFF	TGCAGCGTTCAATCGGGGGGATATGAGCAGTTCTTC
once	TRBJ1-1	TRBV2	-	CARPGTDFTTTTEAFF	TGTGCCAGACCCGGGACCGACTTTACTACTACTACTGAAGCTTTCTTT
once	TRBJ2-2	TRBV30	-	CASNLVNTGELFF	TGTGCCTCGAATCTTGTGAACACCGGGGAGCTGTTTTTT
-	TRBJ2-1	TRBV7-9	-	CASSSIRYNEQFF	TGTGCCAGCAGCTCCATACGTTACAATGAGCAGTTCTTC
-	TRBJ1-2	TRBV29-1	-	CSVEEGGAINGYTF	TGCAGCGTTGAAGAGGGGGGGGCGATTAATGGCTACACCTTC
-	TRBJ2-3	TRBV6-4	TRBD2	CASSPLAGGPDTQYF	TGTGCCAGCAGCCCTCTCGCGGGAGGGCCAGATACGCAGTATTTT
-	TRBJ2-7	TRBV7-9	TRBD1	CASSQAGTASYEQYF	TGTGCCAGCAGCCAAGCCGGGACAGCGTCCTACGAGCAGTACTTC
-	TRBJ2-7	TRBV28	TRBD1	CASSLYWGQGWQYF	TGTGCCAGCAGTTTATACTGGGGACAGGGTTGGCAGTACTTC
-	TRBJ1-5	TRBV5-1	TRBD1	CASSLGGGGEPQHF	TGCGCCAGCAGCTTAGGAGGGGGCGGGGAGCCCCAGCATTTT
-	TRBJ2-1	TRBV14	-	CASSDPRGEQFF	TGTGCCAGCAGCGACCCCCGAGGTGAGCAGTTCTTC
-	TRBJ2-7	TRBV5-6	TRBD1	CASSLGTGAYEQYF	TGTGCCAGCAGCTTGGGGACAGGCGCCTACGAGCAGTACTTC
few	TRBJ1-2	TRBV2	-	CASSVETNYGYTF	TGTGCCAGCAGTGTAGAGACAAACTATGGCTACACCTTC
-	TRBJ2-3	TRBV15	-	CATSRDLRDTQYF	TGTGCCACCAGCAGAGACCTACGCGATACGCAGTATTTT
-	TRBJ2-1	TRBV27	-	CASSLSIRAPYNEQFF	TGTGCCAGCAGTTTATCGATCAGGGCCCCATACAATGAGCAGTTCTTC
-	TRBJ2-3	TRBV18	-	CASSLTYSTDTQYF	TGTGCCAGCTCTCTAACCTACAGCACAGATACGCAGTATTTT
few	TRBJ2-1	TRBV7-6	-	CASSSSTSNEQFF	TGTGCCAGCAGCTCCTCGACTAGCAATGAGCAGTTCTTC
medium-sized	TRBJ1-2	TRBV5-6	-	CASRMDRDKGGYTF	TGTGCCAGCAGAATGGATAGGGACAAAGGTGGCTACACCTTC
-	TRBJ2-7	TRBV28	-	CASSLTSQFPYEQYF	TGTGCCAGCAGTCTGACTAGTCAATTCCCCTACGAGCAGTACTTC
-	TRBJ1-3	TRBV11-2	-	CASSPRPPLGSGNTIYF	TGTGCCAGCTCCCCGCGACCCCCGCTTGGCTCTGGAAACACCATATATTTT
-	TRBJ1-1	TRBV30	-	CAWSPTNTEAFF	TGTGCCTGGAGCCCTACGAACACTGAAGCTTTCTTT
-	TRBJ1-2	TRBV28	-	CASSLLVGGGYGYTF	TGTGCCAGCAGTTTACTAGTTGGGGGGGGCTATGGCTACACCTTC
-	TRBJ2-5	TRBV5-1	-	CASSLNYETQYF	TGCGCCAGCAGCTTGAATTATGAGACCCAGTACTTC
-	TRBJ2-3	TRBV13	TRBD1	CASSLGLWGQARDTQYF	TGTGCCAGCAGCTTAGGCCTGTGGGGACAGGCAAGAGATACGCAGTATTTT
-	TRBJ2-3	TRBV25-1	-	CASSETALNTQYF	TGTGCCAGCAGTGAAACGGCCTTAAATACGCAGTATTTT
-	TRBJ2-7	TRBV19	-	CASSIAGFSYEQYF	TGTGCCAGTAGTATAGCAGGTTTTTCCTACGAGCAGTACTTC
-	TRBJ2-7	TRBV5-4	TRBD1	CASSRDSSSYEQYF	TGTGCCAGCAGTCGGGACAGCAGCTCCTACGAGCAGTACTTC
-	TRBJ1-1	TRBV5-1	-	CASSLEALNTEAFF	TGCGCCAGCAGCTTGGAGGCCCTGAACACTGAAGCTTTCTTT
-	TRBJ2-2	TRBV5-8	-	CASRGARTTGELFF	TGTGCCAGCAGAGGGGCAAGAACCACCGGGGAGCTGTTTTTT
-	TRBJ1-2	TRBV19	-	CASSIAVGANYGYTF	TGTGCCAGTAGTATAGCTGTGGGGGCGAACTATGGCTACACCTTC
-	TRBJ1-1	TRBV4-2	TRBD1	CASKGQGLTEAFF	TGTGCCAGCAAAGGACAGGGGTTGACTGAAGCTTTCTTT
-	TRBJ1-2	TRBV4-1	-	CASSQGRGLYGYTF	TGCGCCAGCAGCCAAGGCAGGGGCCTATATGGCTACACCTTC
-	TRBJ1-5	TRBV19	-	CASSTTGERPQHF	TGTGCCAGTAGTACCACGGGTGAGAGGCCCCAGCATTTT
-	TRBJ2-5	TRBV14	-	CASSPGVGRGVRETQYF	TGTGCCAGCAGCCCAGGGGTTGGCAGGGGAGTCCGAGAGACCCAGTACTTC
-	TRBJ2-5	TRBV11-2	TRBD2	CASSLDGGGRGQETQYF	TGTGCCAGCAGCTTAGATGGGGGCGGGAGGGGACAAGAGACCCAGTACTTC
-	TRBJ1-5	TRBV28	-	CASTLHAAEQPQHF	TGTGCCAGCACCCTACACGCGGCAGAGCAGCCCCAGCATTTT
-	TRBJ2-1	TRBV4-2	TRBD1	CASSRTGGYNEQFF	TGTGCCAGCAGCCGGACAGGGGGCTACAATGAGCAGTTCTTC
-	TRBJ2-1	TRBV27	TRBD2	CASSPGLAGVAEQFF	TGTGCCAGCAGTCCGGGACTAGCGGGAGTGGCTGAGCAGTTCTTC
-	TRBJ1-2	TRBV7-9	TRBD1	CASSLDRGPGYTF	TGTGCCAGCAGCTTAGACAGGGGGCCGGGCTACACCTTC
-	TRBJ2-7	TRBV9	-	CASSVGSGELYEQYF	TGTGCCAGCAGCGTAGGTTCAGGAGAGTTGTACGAGCAGTACTTC
-	TRBJ2-3	TRBV5-6	-	CASSGQPTDTQYF	TGTGCCAGCAGCGGGCAGCCCACAGATACGCAGTATTTT
medium-sized	TRBJ2-7	TRBV9	-	CASSPWGDGYEQYF	TGTGCCAGCAGCCCTTGGGGGGATGGGTACGAGCAGTACTTC
-	TRBJ2-1	TRBV13	TRBD2	CASSLGLPNYNEQFF	TGTGCCAGCAGCTTGGGACTACCTAATTACAATGAGCAGTTCTTC
-	TRBJ1-5	TRBV28	-	CASSLWGDSNQPQHF	TGTGCCAGCAGTTTATGGGGGGACAGCAATCAGCCCCAGCATTTT
-	TRBJ2-7	TRBV11-2	TRBD2	CASSQAGHPDEQYF	TGTGCCAGCAGCCAAGCGGGGCATCCGGACGAGCAGTACTTC
-	TRBJ1-1	TRBV9	-	CASSVGGFLAEAFF	TGTGCCAGCAGCGTCGGGGGGTTCTTAGCTGAAGCTTTCTTT
once	TRBJ2-3	TRBV7-2	-	CASSPRRTDTQYF	TGTGCCAGCAGCCCTAGGAGAACAGATACGCAGTATTTT
-	TRBJ2-7	TRBV9	TRBD1	CASSAQGAYEQYF	TGTGCCAGCAGCGCACAGGGGGCCTACGAGCAGTACTTC
-	TRBJ2-7	TRBV4-1	TRBD2	CASSQDPGGAYEQYF	TGCGCCAGCAGCCAAGACCCCGGGGGGGCCTACGAGCAGTACTTC
few	TRBJ2-2	TRBV25-1	TRBD2	CASSVRETGELFF	TGTGCCAGCAGCGTGCGGGAGACCGGGGAGCTGTTTTTT
-	TRBJ1-1	TRBV15	-	CATSRDRGVAAFF	TGTGCCACCAGCAGAGATAGGGGGGTGGCAGCTTTCTTT
-	TRBJ2-5	TRBV18	-	CASSPPTEEETQYF	TGTGCCAGCTCACCACCGACAGAAGAAGAGACCCAGTACTTC